The clone carrying this T cell receptor (beta chain) was detected a few times. The antigen remains undetermined. This sample was taken from a study of regulatory T cells in long-lasting Graves disease. Turning to the study itself: Those with persistent Graves' disease had received antithyroid drugs for over 5 years with positive TSH receptor antibodies.

Study-level results: Investigators studied peripheral blood only, not thyroid tissue.

Time point noted: persistent/refractory GD, antithyroid drugs over 5 years with positive TRAb. The TCR library used RNA extracted from PBMCs. Libraries of TCR beta came from iRepertoire HTBI primers plus Arm-PCR of CDR3 regions. TCRdb re-analysed the multiplex PCR reads in MiXCR, keeping a single row per CDR3 protein. The sample contains a few hundred thousand distinct CDR3 sequences, about a quarter of which appear only once. From germline, CDR1 is SGHVS and CDR2 FQNEAQ. The ends lost 7 bases at V and 4 bases at J; junction bases unmatched: 14. The CDR3 is made up of 18 amino acids. The V gene is TRBV7-8, the J gene TRBJ2-2; 11 positions match TRBD2. The TCR was taken from a female donor with Graves disease. This material consisted of peripheral blood mononuclear cells (PBMCs), taken when the disease was refractory, from a patient treated with antithyroid drugs. CDR3 DNA sequence: TGTGCCAGCACCAGTACCGAACCCGGGACTAGCGGCACCGGGGAGCTGTTTTTT. It specifies CASTSTEPGTSGTGELFF.